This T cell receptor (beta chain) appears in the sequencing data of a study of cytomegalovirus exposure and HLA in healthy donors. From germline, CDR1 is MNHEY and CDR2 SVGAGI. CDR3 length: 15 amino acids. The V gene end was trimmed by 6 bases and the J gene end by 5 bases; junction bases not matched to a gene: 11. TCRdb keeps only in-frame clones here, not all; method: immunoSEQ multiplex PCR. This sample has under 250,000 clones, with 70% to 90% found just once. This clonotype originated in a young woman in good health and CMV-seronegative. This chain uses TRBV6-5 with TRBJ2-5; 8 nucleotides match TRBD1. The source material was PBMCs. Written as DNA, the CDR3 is TGTGCCAGCAGCACCTTCAGGGGGCGGCGGGAGACCCAGTACTTC. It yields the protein CASSTFRGRRETQYF.